These 30 T cell receptor beta chains came from one sample sequenced in a study of shared clonotypes between healthy human individuals. The table came from immunoSEQ multiplex PCR; TCRdb's copy has only in-frame clones and leaves some out. The table lists hundreds of thousands of clones, around 78% of them singletons, with around 13% in the top ten. The sample taken for sequencing was PBMCs. The receptors derive from a woman between 35 and 50 years old in good health. Some clones in this sample may be carry-over from other donors' samples.

The chain couples TRBV19 to TRBJ1-1; D remains unclear. CDR1 and CDR2 from the germline V gene are LNHDA and SQIVND (reference sequence). The V end lost 7 bases, the J end lost 10 bases, and 10 bases lay between the germline ends. This CDR3 contains 10 residues. CDR3 residues: CASKGFRAFF. The DNA of the CDR3 is TGTGCCAGTAAAGGGTTTAGAGCTTTCTTT. The whole variable domain, remainder taken from reference TRBV19 and TRBJ1-1, is DGGITQSPKYLFRKEGQNVTLSCEQNLNHDAMYWYRQDPGQGLRLIYYSQIVNDFQKGDIAEGYSVSREKKESFPLTVTSAQKNPTAFYLCASKGFRAFFGQGTRLTVV.

The chain has TRBV20-1 and TRBJ2-5; D uncertain. The CDR3 spans 10 residues. V lost 6 bases and J lost 4, with 6 bases in between. CDR1 and CDR2 from the germline V gene are DFQATT and SNEGSKA (reference sequence). The CDR3 loop is CSATLETQYF. For the CDR3, the DNA is TGCAGTGCAACGCTAGAGACCCAGTACTTC.

V is TRBV5-1 and J is TRBJ2-1; the match to TRBD1 covers 9 bases. The germline V gene has CDR1 SGHRS and CDR2 YFSETQ. The CDR3 sequence is 13 residues long. After removal of 6 bases from V and 6 bases from J, the junction contained 4 bases not matched to a gene. As DNA, the CDR3 is TGCGCCAGCACCTTACAGGGGGCCAATGAGCAGTTCTTC. Translating gives CASTLQGANEQFF. The full variable domain, rest sourced from reference TRBV5-1 and TRBJ2-1, is KAGVTQTPRYLIKTRGQQVTLSCSPISGHRSVSWYQQTPGQGLQFLFEYFSETQRNKGNFPGRFSGRQFSNSRSEMNVSTLELGDSALYLCASTLQGANEQFFGPGTRLTVL.

V is TRBV18 and J is TRBJ1-5; tentative D call: TRBD1 (5 bases). Between the trimmed V and J ends, which lost 0 bases and 5 bases, there was a span of 17 bases. The CDR3 consists of 17 residues. Germline V lookup: CDR1 KGHSH, CDR2 LQKENI. The CDR3 loop is CASSPPNSGAGDQPQHF. In DNA, the CDR3 is TGTGCCAGCTCACCACCGAACAGCGGGGCAGGTGATCAGCCCCAGCATTTT.

DNA for the CDR3: TGTGCCAGCTCCGCCACCCAATTGACAGCTACGAACACCGGGGAGCTGTTTTTT. Translated: CASSATQLTATNTGELFF. J is TRBJ2-2 and V is TRBV18; the D gene is possibly TRBD1 (5 bases). The CDR3 runs to 18 residues. CDR1 is KGHSH and CDR2 is LQKENI in the germline V gene. Trimming removed 6 bases from V and 0 bases from J, with 20 bases in between.

In regard to this clone: A read error is likely here: a far larger clone is one base away. J is TRBJ2-7 and V is TRBV2, with D perhaps being TRBD1 or TRBD2 (5 bases each). The CDR3 has 13 amino acids. CDR1 and CDR2 from the germline V gene are SNHLY and FYNNEI. The CDR3 DNA sequence: TGTGCCACGTTCGGGACGCCAGAGTACGAGCAGCACTTC. It specifies CATFGTPEYEQHF.

This clone was seen a handful of times. This chain connects TRBV27 to TRBJ2-7; 10 nucleotides agree with TRBD1. Trimming removed 4 bases from V and 7 bases from J; junction bases left unmatched: 7. Per germline, CDR1 MNHEY and CDR2 SMNVEV (reference sequence). This CDR3 is built from 14 residues. DNA of the CDR3: TGTGCCAGCAGTTACCGGGACAGGGGAGGGGAGCAGTACTTC. This gives the protein CASSYRDRGGEQYF.

The V gene is TRBV19, the J gene TRBJ2-1; 7 nucleotides line up with TRBD2. CDR3 length: 17 amino acids. Germline values: CDR1 LNHDA, CDR2 SQIVND (reference sequence). J was trimmed by 0 bases and V by 1 base; bases with no gene match: 6. The CDR3 coding sequence is TGTGCCAGTAGTATAGTTGGGGGGGTCAGCTCCTACAATGAGCAGTTCTTC. It yields the protein CASSIVGGVSSYNEQFF.

The chain combines TRBV6-4 with TRBJ2-2; maybe TRBD1 (7 bases). The CDR3 totals 15 residues. V was shortened by 7 bases and J by 8 bases, with 20 bases between the two germline ends. Per germline, CDR1 MRHNA and CDR2 SNTAGT. This CDR3 reads CASTKEGQSQGELFF. The DNA for the CDR3 is TGTGCCAGCACCAAGGAGGGACAGTCTCAAGGGGAGCTGTTTTTT.

A note on this clone: A far bigger clonotype differs at one base, so this is likely a read error. This CDR3 is also generated by other DNA sequences in the sample. The rearrangement joins TRBV27 to TRBJ1-1; 7 positions match TRBD1. Per germline, CDR1 MNHEY and CDR2 SMNVEV (reference sequence). This CDR3 region has 13 residues. Unmatched junction bases numbered 6, after V lost 6 bases and J lost 5 bases. In nucleotides, the CDR3 is TGTGCCAGCAGCCAACAGGGGCGGACTGAAGCTTTCTTT. This sequence encodes CASSQQGRTEAFF.

The table lists this clone with a few counts. One base away lies a much larger clone, so this may be a sequencing read error. The chain links TRBV2 to TRBJ1-1; D not resolved. The CDR3 is 13 amino acids. From germline, CDR1 is SNHLY and CDR2 FYNNEI. Trimming took off 2 bases at V and 1 base at J, with 5 bases between the two ends. CDR3 nucleotide sequence: TGTGCCAGCAGTGAATGGGAGAACACTGAAGCTTTCTTT. Translated: CASSEWENTEAFF.

A note on this clone: The limits of the CDR3 on the DNA are not certain, so only TCRdb's listed CDR3 is given. J is TRBJ2-2 and V is TRBV7-2; TRBD1, as called in the table, went unchecked against the DNA. CDR1 SGHTA and CDR2 FQGNSA come from the germline V gene. The CDR3 adds up to 13 amino acids, both ends counted. Here the CDR3 reads CASSLVLAQELFF.

V gene TRBV18 combines with J gene TRBJ2-5; the D is unclear. Germline V gene data show CDR1 as KGHSH and CDR2 as LQKENI. CDR3 length: 13 amino acids. Trimming removed 3 bases from V and 0 bases from J, with 5 bases in between. The CDR3: CASSPAYQETQYF. DNA for the CDR3: TGTGCCAGCTCACCCGCATACCAAGAGACCCAGTACTTC. The full variable domain, its missing parts supplied by reference TRBV18 and TRBJ2-5, is NAGVMQNPRHLVRRRGQEARLRCSPMKGHSHVYWYRQLPEEGLKFMVYLQKENIIDESGMPKERFSAEFPKEGPSILRIQQVVRGDSAAYFCASSPAYQETQYFGPGTRLLVL.

Comments on this clone: Just one base apart from a much larger clone, this may be a read error. Other DNA variants within this sample encode the same CDR3. The CDR3 DNA reads as TGTGCCTGGAGTGGCGGGAGGTGGAGGGCTAACGAAAAACTGTTTTTT. Its translation: CAWSGGRWRANEKLFF. The chain employs TRBV30 and TRBJ1-4; D is unresolved. This CDR3 contains 16 residues. Looked up from germline, CDR1 is GTSNPN and CDR2 is SVGIG (reference sequence).

This clone was seen a single time. The V gene is TRBV5-4, the J gene TRBJ2-5; no firm D call. The CDR3 length is 12 residues. The ends were cut back, 3 bases at V and 5 bases at J, with 8 bases in the middle. Germline CDR1 SGHNT, CDR2 YYREEE (reference sequence). The CDR3 DNA follows: TGTGCCAGCAGCTCCCTAGGGGAGACCCAGTACTTC. Translated, it gives CASSSLGETQYF.

V and J are TRBV7-7 and TRBJ2-2; D is uncertain. Looked up from germline, CDR1 is SSHAT and CDR2 is FNYEAQ (reference sequence). V was shortened by 4 bases and J by 4 bases, with 10 bases between the two germline ends. The CDR3 totals 14 residues. CDR3 sequence: CASSSDMSTGELFF. As DNA, the CDR3 is TGTGCCAGCAGCTCCGACATGAGCACCGGGGAGCTGTTTTTT.

Notes on this clone: Other DNA sequences in this sample translate to the same CDR3. The gene calls are TRBV18 and TRBJ2-2; D is unresolved. CDR1 is KGHSH and CDR2 is LQKENI in the germline V gene. This CDR3 contains 11 residues. Trimming stripped 4 bases from V and 8 bases from J, with 5 bases between. The DNA of the CDR3 is TGTGCCAGCTCACTAACGGGGGAGCTGTTTTTT. As protein: CASSLTGELFF.

This clone was detected only a few times. It may be a read error: a sequence one base away is much more abundant. This is likely a read error, given that the CDR3 carries no conserved phenylalanine or tryptophan at its end. J is TRBJ1-1 and V is TRBV2; D gene uncertain. The V gene's germline CDR1 is SNHLY and CDR2 FYNNEI. This CDR3 contains 15 residues. V shed 2 bases and J shed 1 base, with 11 bases lying between them. The CDR3 spells CASSESIRGNTEAFL. The DNA of the CDR3 is TGTGCCAGCAGTGAAAGCATTCGGGGGAACACTGAAGCTTTCCTT.

The chain couples TRBV5-1 to TRBJ2-7, with 8 bases lining up with TRBD2. From germline, CDR1 is SGHRS and CDR2 YFSETQ. The CDR3 runs to 20 residues. Trimming took 3 bases from V and 5 from J; bases not matched to a gene: 25. The CDR3 coding sequence is TGCGCCAGCAGCTCCCTTCCCATACCCGGGAGGGCTCAGCGTCGCGACGAGCAGTACTTC. It codes for CASSSLPIPGRAQRRDEQYF.

V is TRBV15 and J is TRBJ2-7; 11 positions agree with TRBD2. Germline V CDR1 and CDR2: LNHNV, YYDKDF (reference sequence). Trimming removed 4 bases from V and 5 bases from J; junction bases left unmatched: 10. The CDR3 is 16 amino acids. As DNA, the CDR3 is TGTGCCACCAGCACCTTTAGCGGGAGGGAAAGGAACGAGCAGTACTTC. Protein sequence: CATSTFSGRERNEQYF. The entire variable domain, with the rest obtained from reference TRBV15 and TRBJ2-7, is as follows: DAMVIQNPRYQVTQFGKPVTLSCSQTLNHNVMYWYQQKSSQAPKLLFHYYDKDFNNEADTPDNFQSRRPNTSFCFLDIRSPGLGDTAMYLCATSTFSGRERNEQYFGPGTRLTVT.

On this clone: Just one base apart from a much larger clone, this may be a read error. The V and J genes are TRBV7-3 and TRBJ1-1; D perhaps matches TRBD1 (6 bases). The CDR3 runs 13 residues. V lost 5 bases, J lost 1 base, and 8 bases lay in between. Germline values: CDR1 SGHTA, CDR2 FQGTGA. The CDR3 region is CASSTGQNTEAFF. The CDR3 DNA follows: TGTGCCAGCAGCACGGGACAGAACACTGAAGCTTTCTTT.

This clone turned up a few times. This chain connects TRBV14 to TRBJ2-7; 13 bases are a match to TRBD2. Germline trimming cut 3 bases from V and 4 bases from J; bases unmatched to any gene: 0. Germline-derived CDR1 and CDR2 are SGHDN and FVKESK. This CDR3 has 14 residues. The CDR3 spells CASSQTSGRYEQYF. CDR3 nucleotide sequence: TGTGCCAGCAGCCAGACTAGCGGGAGGTACGAGCAGTACTTC. Together with reference TRBV14 and TRBJ2-7, the CDR3 gives the full variable domain: EAGVTQFPSHSVIEKGQTVTLRCDPISGHDNLYWYRRVMGKEIKFLLHFVKESKQDESGMPNNRFLAERTGGTYSTLKVQPAELEDSGVYFCASSQTSGRYEQYFGPGTRLTVT.

This chain links TRBV4-1 with TRBJ2-1, with D possibly being TRBD2 (6 bases). Trimming took 4 bases from V and 0 from J, leaving 10 bases between them. The CDR3 contains 15 residues. CDR1 is MGHRA, CDR2 YSYEKL, per germline. In DNA, the CDR3 is TGCGCCAGCAGCCCAGCGGGCATCTCCTACAATGAGCAGTTCTTC. Translated: CASSPAGISYNEQFF.

This chain connects TRBV11-1 to TRBJ1-5; possible D gene TRBD1, 5 bases. V lost 2 bases and J 6 bases, leaving 8 bases between the germline ends. There are 13 residues in the CDR3. Germline values: CDR1 SGHAT, CDR2 FQDESV (reference sequence). The CDR3 protein is CASSLSGGQPQHF. CDR3 nucleotides: TGTGCCAGCAGCTTATCCGGGGGTCAGCCCCAGCATTTT.

This clone appeared once. Other DNA variants within this sample encode the same CDR3. The chain employs TRBV20-1 and TRBJ2-1; no clear D gene. CDR3 size: 11 residues. Between the trimmed V and J ends, which lost 3 bases and 2 bases, there was a span of 2 bases. Germline V CDR1 and CDR2: DFQATT, SNEGSKA (reference sequence). This chain's CDR3 is CSARTYNEQFF. The CDR3 DNA reads TGCAGTGCTAGGACCTACAATGAGCAGTTCTTC.

Regarding this clone: Other DNA sequences in this specimen translate into the identical CDR3. The chain uses TRBV5-1 and TRBJ2-5, with no clear D. Germline CDR1 and CDR2: SGHRS and YFSETQ. The CDR3 loop spans 15 amino acids. V was clipped by 4 bases and J by 3 bases, with 16 bases between them. The chain's CDR3 is CASSPRTSPEETQYF. CDR3 bases: TGCGCCAGCAGCCCAAGGACGAGCCCGGAAGAGACCCAGTACTTC.

J is TRBJ1-4 and V is TRBV5-1; D unresolved. Per germline, CDR1 SGHRS and CDR2 YFSETQ. V gave up 2 bases and J gave up 8 bases, with 10 bases separating them. CDR3 length equals 13 residues. DNA of the CDR3: TGCGCCAGCAGCTTAACATTTGGCGAAAAACTGTTTTTT. Protein product: CASSLTFGEKLFF.

The gene calls are TRBV7-2 and TRBJ2-7, with D possibly TRBD1 on 5 matching bases. Germline-derived CDR1 and CDR2 are SGHTA and FQGNSA. The CDR3 has 13 amino acids. The ends were cut back, 2 bases at V and 3 bases at J, with 8 bases in the middle. The CDR3 loop reads CASSLQGIYEQYF. The DNA for the CDR3 is TGTGCCAGCAGCTTACAGGGTATCTACGAGCAGTACTTC.

The chain combines TRBV5-1 with TRBJ1-1, with D unresolved. Per the germline V gene, CDR1 is SGHRS and CDR2 is YFSETQ. V lost 0 bases to trimming and J lost 5 bases, with 14 bases between them. CDR3 size: 15 residues. CDR3 loop: CASSLAASRGTEAFF. DNA of the CDR3: TGCGCCAGCAGCTTGGCCGCCAGTCGAGGGACTGAAGCTTTCTTT.

The chain is built from TRBV6-5 and TRBJ2-1, with 11 bases identical to TRBD2. The CDR3 runs 15 residues. Germline V CDR1 and CDR2: MNHEY, SVGAGI. The junction had 9 bases not matched to a gene; V was cut back by 4 bases and J by 10 bases. The CDR3 region is CASSSIAGGPTEQFF. The CDR3 DNA reads as TGTGCCAGCAGTTCTATAGCGGGAGGGCCTACGGAGCAGTTCTTC.